The 24 T cell receptor beta chains listed next were all sequenced from one sample in a study of T cell changes during pregnancy in multiple sclerosis. Measured with immunoSEQ multiplex PCR; TCRdb has only the in-frame clones, and not every one. The sample carries tens of thousands of clones, around 92% recorded once. The sequencing here drew on peripheral blood, taken in the second trimester of pregnancy. The receptors shown here come from a female donor in good health, enrolled as a control in a pregnancy study.

The gene calls are TRBV9 and TRBJ2-1; the D gene is possibly TRBD1 (6 bases). This CDR3 contains 12 residues. CDR1 is SGDLS and CDR2 is YYNGEE in the germline V gene. The V and J ends lost 5 bases and 7 bases respectively, with 10 bases between them. In DNA, the CDR3 is TGTGCCAGCAGGTCCAGGGGAAATGAGCAGTTCTTC. Amino acid sequence: CASRSRGNEQFF.

V usage is TRBV6-6 and J usage is TRBJ1-4; 10 bases line up with TRBD1. V shed 6 bases and J 7 bases; nucleotides not matched to a gene: 2. Germline V gene sequence: CDR1 MNHNY, CDR2 SVGAGI (reference sequence). This CDR3 has 13 residues. CDR3 coding DNA: TGTGCCAGCAGGACAGGGGGCGGTGAAAAACTGTTTTTT. Translated: CASRTGGGEKLFF.

V and J are TRBV5-1 and TRBJ2-5, with TRBD1 matching 8 bases. CDR1 SGHRS and CDR2 YFSETQ come from the germline V gene. CDR3 length equals 13 residues. The ends lost 1 base at V and 5 bases at J; junction bases unmatched: 1. CDR3: CASSLTGGETQYF. The CDR3, as DNA: TGCGCCAGCAGCTTGACAGGGGGTGAGACCCAGTACTTC.

V and J are TRBV20-1 and TRBJ1-2; no firm D call. From germline, CDR1 is DFQATT and CDR2 SNEGSKA (reference sequence). V was pared by 7 bases and J by 8 bases, with 14 bases between. The CDR3 spans 11 residues. The CDR3 loop reads CSDKNSNGYTF. CDR3 nucleotides: TGCAGTGACAAAAACAGTAACGGCTACACCTTC.

The CDR3 DNA follows: TGTGCCAGCAGGGGACAGGGGCCGCCGAGTACTGAAGCTTTCTTT. Translating gives CASRGQGPPSTEAFF. V usage is TRBV6-1 and J usage is TRBJ1-1; 10 nucleotides agree with TRBD1. Germline assignment: CDR1 MNHNS and CDR2 SASEGT. Germline trimming cut 6 bases from V and 5 bases from J; bases unmatched to any gene: 9. The length of the CDR3 is 15 residues.

The V and J genes are TRBV10-3 and TRBJ1-5; TRBD1 agrees at 7 bases. Trimming removed 6 bases from V and 3 bases from J; junction bases left unmatched: 11. The length of the CDR3 is 16 residues. The germline gives CDR1 ENHRY, CDR2 SYGVKD. CDR3 loop: CAISPESTGPNQPQHF. The CDR3 nucleotides are TGTGCCATCAGCCCAGAATCGACAGGGCCCAATCAGCCCCAGCATTTT.

J is TRBJ2-6 and V is TRBV5-1; D perhaps matches TRBD1 (5 bases). Germline V gene lookup returns CDR1 SGHRS and CDR2 YFSETQ. This CDR3 is 16 amino acids long. V lost 0 bases and J lost 0, with 7 bases in between. The CDR3 DNA reads as TGCGCCAGCAGCTTGGAGGGGTCCTCTGGGGCCAACGTCCTGACTTTC. It yields the protein CASSLEGSSGANVLTF.

J is TRBJ1-2 and V is TRBV5-1; 8 bases align to TRBD1. This CDR3 region has 15 residues. Per germline, CDR1 SGHRS and CDR2 YFSETQ. The J segment lost 3 bases and the V segment lost 0 bases, leaving 4 bases of the junction unmatched. The CDR3 DNA sequence: TGCGCCAGCAGCTTGGGGGACAGGTTCGACTATGGCTACACCTTC. Its translation: CASSLGDRFDYGYTF.

This rearrangement joins TRBV9 to TRBJ2-3, with D possibly matching TRBD1 (5 bases). The CDR3 totals 13 residues. Trimming shortened V by 0 bases and J by 5 bases, and 7 bases separated the two germline ends. Looked up from germline, CDR1 is SGDLS and CDR2 is YYNGEE. The CDR3 DNA is TGTGCCAGCAGCGTAGTGGGGCGAGATACGCAGTATTTT. It specifies CASSVVGRDTQYF.

CDR3 region: CASSFDNGKQFF. The DNA of the CDR3 is TGTGCCAGCAGCTTCGATAACGGGAAGCAGTTCTTC. V gene TRBV7-2 combines with J gene TRBJ2-1, with D perhaps TRBD2 (5 bases). The CDR3 length is 12 residues. V gave up 3 bases and J gave up 11 bases, with 11 bases separating them. Germline CDR1 and CDR2: SGHTA and FQGNSA.

The V gene is TRBV7-2, the J gene TRBJ1-1; 8 positions match TRBD1. This CDR3 is built from 14 residues. The V and J ends lost 5 bases and 2 bases, in that order; junction bases with no gene match: 4. In germline, CDR1 is SGHTA, CDR2 FQGNSA. The CDR3 DNA follows: TGTGCCAGCAGCCTCAGGGGGCAAAACACTGAAGCTTTCTTT. This gives the protein CASSLRGQNTEAFF.

V and J are TRBV7-2 and TRBJ2-3; 8 nucleotides agree with TRBD2. Looked up from germline, CDR1 is SGHTA and CDR2 is FQGNSA. V trimming: 6 bases; J trimming: 6 bases; junction bases outside the gene matches: 14. The CDR3 contains 16 residues. The CDR3 reads CASRLSGGQTSDTQYF. The CDR3, as DNA: TGTGCCAGCAGATTAAGCGGGGGCCAAACGTCGGATACGCAGTATTTT.

This chain links TRBV13 with TRBJ2-3; TRBD2 agrees at 8 bases. Trimming took 0 bases from V and 2 from J; bases not matched to a gene: 10. Germline V gene lookup returns CDR1 PRHDT and CDR2 FYEKMQ (reference sequence). This CDR3 region has 18 residues. In nucleotides, the CDR3 is TGTGCCAGCAGCTTAGGCCGGGGACTAGGGGGGAACACAGATACGCAGTATTTT. Amino acid sequence: CASSLGRGLGGNTDTQYF.

V usage is TRBV10-3 and J usage is TRBJ1-1; possible D gene TRBD1, 6 bases. This CDR3 contains 14 residues. Germline CDR1 is ENHRY and CDR2 is SYGVKD. With 3 bases removed from V and 3 bases from J, the gap between germline ends came to 11 bases. DNA of the CDR3: TGTGCCATCAGTGACGGCAGGGGAGACACTGAAGCTTTCTTT. It translates to CAISDGRGDTEAFF.

The genes are TRBV5-1 and TRBJ2-7; 9 bases line up with TRBD1. Trimming cost V 2 bases and J 4 bases; bases outside gene matches: 7. The CDR3 has 15 amino acids. CDR1 is SGHRS, CDR2 YFSETQ, per germline. The CDR3 DNA reads TGCGCCAGCAGCTTACAGGGGGCGGTTGATTACGAGCAGTACTTC. Translating gives CASSLQGAVDYEQYF.

The gene calls are TRBV29-1 and TRBJ2-3; tentatively, D is TRBD2 (6 bases). Per germline, CDR1 SQVTM and CDR2 ANQGSEA. The CDR3 loop spans 12 amino acids. V was trimmed by 4 bases and J by 5 bases, leaving 10 bases between them. CDR3 sequence (DNA): TGCAGCGTTGTGGAGGGTCTAGATACGCAGTATTTT. This translates into CSVVEGLDTQYF.

The chain couples TRBV28 to TRBJ1-2, with 9 bases lining up with TRBD1. The germline V gene encodes CDR1 MDHEN and CDR2 SYDVKM. The CDR3 runs to 17 residues. After removal of 0 bases from V and 0 bases from J, the junction contained 5 bases not matched to a gene. The CDR3 is CASSLWGTGQPNYGYTF. The CDR3 DNA sequence: TGTGCCAGCAGTTTATGGGGGACAGGGCAACCTAACTATGGCTACACCTTC.

V is TRBV19 and J is TRBJ2-1; 8 bases line up with TRBD2. The CDR3 totals 13 residues. Germline V gives CDR1 LNHDA, CDR2 SQIVND (reference sequence). The J segment lost 10 bases and the V segment lost 5 bases, leaving 7 bases of the junction unmatched. DNA of the CDR3: TGTGCCAGTAGTGTTAGCGGGGATGGGGAGCAGTTCTTC. It encodes CASSVSGDGEQFF.

This chain joins TRBV7-2 and TRBJ2-1, with TRBD2 matching over 12 bases. The CDR3 extends over 15 amino acids. CDR1 is SGHTA, CDR2 FQGNSA, per germline. Trimming removed 5 bases from V and 3 bases from J; junction bases left unmatched: 2. The CDR3 DNA is TGTGCCAGCAGCAGGACTAGCGGGGACTACAATGAGCAGTTCTTC. Protein sequence: CASSRTSGDYNEQFF.

This clone was counted a few times. DNA for the CDR3: TGTGCCATCAGTGATCAGGGATTCCTTCTGCAAACTTACGAGCAGTACTTC. Protein: CAISDQGFLLQTYEQYF. The rearrangement joins TRBV10-3 to TRBJ2-7; D is perhaps TRBD1 (5 bases). V lost 3 bases and J lost 4, with 22 bases in between. This CDR3 is 17 amino acids long. Germline V gene lookup returns CDR1 ENHRY and CDR2 SYGVKD.

This chain uses TRBV11-2 with TRBJ2-3; the match to TRBD2 covers 8 bases. The junction had 11 bases not matched to a gene; V was cut back by 5 bases and J by 1 base. CDR1 is SGHAT, CDR2 FQNNGV, per germline. CDR3 length equals 17 residues. CDR3 nucleotides: TGTGCCAGCAGCACTATCGGGACTAGGTACGGCACAGATACGCAGTATTTT. Translation gives CASSTIGTRYGTDTQYF.

The chain joins TRBV11-3 to TRBJ2-2; a weak D match, TRBD1 (7 bases). With 3 bases removed from V and 1 base from J, the gap between germline ends came to 12 bases. CDR3 length: 16 residues. Germline-derived CDR1 and CDR2 are SGHNT and YENEEA. CDR3 residues: CASSFDQGGNTGELFF. CDR3 nucleotide sequence: TGTGCCAGCAGCTTTGATCAGGGGGGGAACACCGGGGAGCTGTTTTTT.

The rearrangement joins TRBV6-1 to TRBJ1-5, with TRBD1 matching over 7 bases. The CDR3 extends over 14 amino acids. V gave up 4 bases and J gave up 4 bases; unmatched junction bases: 4. CDR1 is MNHNS, CDR2 SASEGT, per germline. The CDR3 spells CASSGGGLNQPQHF. Here the CDR3 DNA reads TGTGCCAGCAGTGGAGGGGGCCTAAATCAGCCCCAGCATTTT.

The V gene is TRBV19, the J gene TRBJ2-3; D is possibly TRBD1 (5 bases). Trimming removed 3 bases at V and 5 bases at J, with 18 bases between. CDR1 is LNHDA and CDR2 is SQIVND in the germline V gene (reference sequence). The CDR3 runs to 16 residues. The CDR3 here is CASSMLAKGTGDTQYF. The DNA of the CDR3 is TGTGCCAGTAGTATGCTGGCCAAGGGAACAGGAGATACGCAGTATTTT.